The subject of this entry is one T cell receptor (beta chain). This clonotype turned up a few times. Its antigen specificity is not known. Base qualities are not recorded, but no much larger clone differs from it by a single base. This record belongs to a study of regulatory T cells in long-lasting Graves disease (dated by TCRdb to the early 2020s). General notes on the study: Antithyroid drugs had been taken for less than 3 months by newly diagnosed Graves' disease patients. Persistent Graves' disease patients were compared with newly diagnosed Graves' disease patients by peripheral blood TCR sequencing and RNA sequencing. The study was registered as a clinical trial and conducted in China. TCR sequencing covered approximately 13 persistent and approximately 20 newly diagnosed Graves' disease patients, about 35 samples in total. General conclusions and limits of the study: Only peripheral blood was studied, because thyroid tissue, the primary lesion, was inaccessible. Compared with newly diagnosed patients, patients with persistent Graves' disease had lower TCR Shannon entropy and fewer highly expanded clones, which suggests clonal expansion. The authors noted that the small sample size was a limitation that may lower accuracy. Patients with persistent disease shared more public clonotypes (about 3,000) than newly diagnosed patients did (966). Sequencing and analysis were restricted to the TCR beta chain.

This specimen's time point label, interpreted: newly diagnosed GD, antithyroid drugs for less than 3 months. RNA was extracted from PBMCs in TRIzol for both TCR sequencing and RNA sequencing. The diagnosis of Graves' disease was made according to American Thyroid Association guidelines. Recruitment of patients was carried out at an endocrinology department in Xi'an, China. Each patient gave about 9.1 milliliters of peripheral blood, collected in an EDTA anticoagulant tube. Ficoll Paque Plus density gradient separation was used to isolate PBMCs, and no further T cell sorting was performed. An Agilent 2100 Bioanalyzer and agarose gel were used to assess RNA quality, and a NanoDrop 2000 was used to measure RNA concentration. Library creation used multiplex PCR. This sample was sequenced with an Illumina HiSeq 4000. TCR beta libraries were built with iRepertoire HTBI primers and Arm-PCR amplification of CDR3 regions. Before sequencing, the PCR products underwent gel purification. The original pipeline was this. Across samples, around 62 TRBV and 14 TRBJ segments were identified and used for gene usage analysis of CDR3 amino acid clonotypes. COPE and FqMerger were used to merge filtered high-quality paired reads into contigs. BLAST was used to align contigs to IMGT TRBV, TRBD and TRBJ reference genes, and CDR3 was defined according to IMGT. Any clonotype with a frequency above 0.1% was counted as a highly expanded clone. Shannon entropy served as the measure of repertoire diversity, while the Gini coefficient captured V-J evenness. Public clonotypes were defined as clonotypes shared by more than one individual. In TCRdb, the public reads were trimmed at Q25 with fastp and aligned with MiXCR, with productive beta chains retained. Every distinct CDR3 protein forms one entry, paired with its most common genes and DNA. Clone size and V and J calls follow TCRdb, not the original study. In this sample the table shows 540,000 or so distinct CDR3 sequences, 13% of which occur a single time. Roughly 10% of the sample goes to the ten largest clones.

These data were likewise used in another study, on T cells in Graves' hyperthyroidism and ophthalmopathy. As that second paper reports: Stable Graves' hyperthyroidism was defined as no progression to ophthalmopathy during 18 months of follow-up. Hyperthyroidism patients were newly diagnosed, with disease duration under 2 months, and aged 18 to 65 years. Any patient with an uncontrolled infection, another autoimmune disease, pregnancy or lactation was excluded. Diagnoses relied on clinical symptoms, serum thyroxine and TRAb, thyroid ultrasound and orbital computed tomography. A first-round RT-PCR of the TCR CDR3 used the HTBI primer set with the Qiagen OneStep RT-PCR kit. Most expanded thyroid clonotypes (frequency above 0.001) were also found in blood, which suggests that blood repertoires may mirror thyroid immune responses. A model built on a 13 V-J signature distinguished ophthalmopathy from stable hyperthyroidism, reaching around 87% sensitivity and around 81% specificity in cross-validation and 80%/75% in testing. In validation, progression to ophthalmopathy was predicted by the model with 65% to 71% sensitivity and 72.22% specificity, a median of around 6.5 months before onset. TCR V-J signatures able to tell the groups apart were searched for in a discovery cohort of 100 patients, of whom around 43 had Graves' ophthalmopathy and about 60 had stable Graves' hyperthyroidism. Whether ophthalmopathy could be predicted prospectively was tested in an independent validation cohort made up of roughly 20 hyperthyroidism patients plus 17 patients who later progressed to ophthalmopathy. The 90 or so discovery patients were randomly split 7:3 into training and test sets. In more than 5 Graves' hyperthyroidism patients, the study also compared T-cell repertoires from thyroid tissue with T-cell repertoires from blood. Following sampling, methimazole starting at 30 mg daily was given to hyperthyroidism patients, and high-dose intravenous methylprednisolone was given to ophthalmopathy patients. The libraries were constructed in a second round of multiplex PCR and then size-selected and purified. Sequencing of the libraries was done on an Illumina HiSeq2000 using paired-end 100 bp reads. SOAPnuke was used to process the raw data, throwing out any read that contained adapters or uncalled bases, had a mean Phred below 15, or lacked an exact constant-primer or identifier match. High-quality paired reads were merged with COPE v1.2.5, and unique nucleotide sequences were defined as clonotypes. Clonotypes were aligned to IMGT TRBV, TRBD and TRBJ reference segments using MiTCR v1.1. The analysis included only V-J combinations with a frequency above 0.0001, which together covered 99.2% of the repertoires. A TCS score was defined as the ratio of F50 (clonal expansion) to E x V (chaos), with BLOSUM62-based TCRdist applied between CDR3 peptides within each V-J. Welch's t-statistics and random forest reduced around 510 V-J features to 13, which were used in a naive Bayes classifier (R e1071). Sample size was not statistically predetermined, and investigators were not blinded to group allocation. TCR Vbeta CDR3 sequencing of 120 to 150 peripheral blood samples (43 ophthalmopathy, under 80 hyperthyroidism and roughly 17 progressor patients) is reported in the paper.

The sample consisted of peripheral blood mononuclear cells (PBMCs), taken at new diagnosis, from a patient treated with antithyroid drugs. The receptor was isolated from a man aged 25-40 years with Graves disease. Donor details come from another sample of the same person, matched by shared clones.

The nucleotide sequence is TGTGCCAGCAGTTCCAACGCAGGGGTTTCGACTGAAGCTTTCTTT. This codes for CASSSNAGVSTEAFF. Recombination joined TRBV27 with TRBJ1-1; TRBD1 is a possible D gene, resting on 6 matching bases. Looking up the germline V gene (reference sequence) yields CDR1 MNHEY and CDR2 SMNVEV. The CDR3 goes from the cysteine to the phenylalanine over 15 residues. Here the CDR3 DNA is all that survives: 45 bases in frame from base 1. V is clipped by 4 bases and J by 5 bases, and the sequence between their germline boundaries is 17 bases long.